This T cell receptor beta chain was identified in a study of radiotherapy plus CTLA-4 blockade in lung cancer. Study summary: Objective responses were documented in over 15% of patients, with disease control in about 28%. Study findings and constraints: Clones of tumor-derived TCRs expanded in blood after radiotherapy plus ipilimumab.

This CDR3 has 16 amino acids. Germline V gene sequence: CDR1 SGHRS, CDR2 YFSETQ. V lost 0 bases, J lost 3 bases, and 14 bases lay in between. Remarks on this clone: No antigen is known for it.

TCRdb's table, derived via immunoSEQ multiplex PCR, lists solely in-frame clones and lacks some. The sample consists of roughly 50,000 clones, approximately 91% of them appearing once. Sequencing used peripheral blood, obtained from a patient treated with radiotherapy plus ipilimumab. The TCR sequence derives from a human donor with non-small cell lung cancer whose response to radiotherapy plus ipilimumab could not be evaluated. The chain uses TRBV5-1 and TRBJ2-3; perhaps TRBD1 as D (5 bases). The CDR3 spells CASSLGREGGTDTQYF. The DNA of the CDR3 is TGCGCCAGCAGCTTGGGCAGGGAAGGTGGAACAGATACGCAGTATTTT.